A selection of T cell receptor beta chains follows, all from one sample in a study of blood T cell repertoires in COVID-19. TCRdb's table, derived via immunoSEQ multiplex PCR, lists solely in-frame clones and lacks some. The profile shows about 47,000 clones, around 83% of them singletons. Material: peripheral blood. The receptors were sampled from a man in his 60s with active COVID-19. CDR3s include the opening cysteine and the closing phenylalanine or tryptophan. A D gene is named only where the DNA matches it firmly. Part of the rows lack a size; the others show once, few, many or a class for expanded clones.

j_gene	d_gene	v_gene	abundance	CDR3aa	CDR3nt
TRBJ2-3	TRBD2	TRBV27	-	CASSLSWLAANTDTQYF	TGTGCCAGCAGTTTATCGTGGCTAGCGGCCAACACAGATACGCAGTATTTT
TRBJ2-5	TRBD1	TRBV2	few	CASSALTGAGETQYF	TGTGCCAGCAGTGCCTTGACAGGGGCGGGAGAGACCCAGTACTTC
TRBJ1-1	-	TRBV9	-	CASSGADEAFF	TGTGCCAGCAGCGGGGCAGATGAAGCTTTCTTT
TRBJ1-2	-	TRBV27	-	CASSPQVGGGYTF	TGTGCCAGCAGTCCCCAGGTAGGGGGTGGCTACACCTTC
TRBJ2-7	-	TRBV19	-	CASSIAGGDYEQYF	TGTGCCAGTAGTATTGCCGGTGGAGATTACGAGCAGTACTTC
TRBJ1-2	-	TRBV6-2/TRBV6-3	-	CASSLTGSRGYTF	TGTGCCAGCAGCCTAACAGGGAGTCGCGGCTACACCTTC
TRBJ2-5	-	TRBV28	-	CASSPLSVLTQYF	TGTGCCAGCAGTCCTTTGTCTGTTTTGACCCAGTACTTC
TRBJ2-7	TRBD2	TRBV30	once	CAWTSGGVNEQYF	TGTGCCTGGACTAGCGGGGGGGTAAACGAGCAGTACTTC
TRBJ2-7	TRBD2	TRBV9	-	CASSVVPSSGGYEQYF	TGTGCCAGCAGCGTAGTACCCTCTAGCGGGGGGTACGAGCAGTACTTC
TRBJ1-2	-	TRBV28	-	CASRSTVNYGYTF	TGTGCCAGCAGGAGTACAGTTAACTATGGCTACACCTTC
TRBJ2-3	-	TRBV5-1	-	CASSEANSADTQYF	TGCGCCAGCAGTGAAGCGAATTCCGCAGATACGCAGTATTTT
TRBJ2-7	TRBD2	TRBV5-1	-	CASSSGLAGGQYEQYF	TGCGCCAGCAGCTCAGGACTAGCGGGGGGGCAGTACGAGCAGTACTTC
TRBJ1-2	TRBD1	TRBV18	-	CASSPGQAANYGYTF	TGTGCCAGCTCACCGGGACAGGCCGCTAACTATGGCTACACCTTC
TRBJ2-5	TRBD2	TRBV7-8	-	CATAKKRELVETQYF	TGTGCCACAGCCAAGAAGCGGGAGTTGGTAGAGACCCAGTACTTC
TRBJ1-1	-	TRBV15	-	CATSRTLGGTEAFF	TGTGCCACCAGCAGAACCCTGGGGGGCACTGAAGCTTTCTTT
TRBJ1-5	-	TRBV12-3/TRBV12-4	-	CASSLTGEQPQHF	TGTGCCAGCAGTTTAACCGGGGAACAGCCCCAGCATTTT
TRBJ2-1	-	TRBV6-5	-	CATLANSYNEQFF	TGTGCCACCCTAGCGAACTCCTACAATGAGCAGTTCTTC
TRBJ1-2	TRBD1	TRBV6-5	-	CASSYAQGQGSYGYTF	TGTGCCAGCAGTTACGCCCAGGGACAGGGGAGCTATGGCTACACCTTC
TRBJ2-1	TRBD2	TRBV25-1	-	CASSVLAGGPYNEQFF	TGTGCCAGCAGTGTACTAGCGGGAGGACCCTACAATGAGCAGTTCTTC
TRBJ2-7	TRBD2	TRBV5-1	-	CASSFSGTVEQYF	TGCGCCAGCAGCTTTAGCGGGACGGTCGAGCAGTACTTC
TRBJ2-7	TRBD1	TRBV24-1	-	CATSDLARQGWNEQYF	TGTGCCACCAGTGATTTAGCCCGACAGGGGTGGAACGAGCAGTACTTC
TRBJ2-1	-	TRBV13	-	CASSDVLVGEQFF	TGTGCCAGCAGCGACGTACTAGTGGGTGAGCAGTTCTTC
TRBJ2-1	TRBD2	TRBV6-5	-	CASSDLGGAYNEQFF	TGTGCCAGCAGCGACCTTGGGGGGGCCTACAATGAGCAGTTCTTC
TRBJ1-3	-	TRBV6-5	-	CASRLQNGNTIYF	TGTGCCAGCAGGCTGCAGAATGGAAACACCATATATTTT
TRBJ2-7	-	TRBV13	-	CASSLGQYEQYF	TGTGCCAGCAGCCTTGGACAGTACGAGCAGTACTTC
TRBJ1-1	-	TRBV6-2/TRBV6-3	-	CASSPRGGGAFF	TGTGCCAGCAGCCCCAGGGGCGGTGGAGCTTTCTTT
TRBJ2-2	-	TRBV18	-	CASSPPSRVTGELFF	TGTGCCAGCTCACCACCTTCTCGGGTCACCGGGGAGCTGTTTTTT
TRBJ2-7	TRBD1	TRBV18	-	CASSGQGAWEQYF	TGTGCCAGCTCGGGGCAGGGGGCGTGGGAGCAGTACTTC
TRBJ1-2	-	TRBV5-1	-	CASSLGGAGSGYTF	TGCGCCAGCAGCTTGGGCGGCGCGGGGTCTGGCTACACCTTC
TRBJ2-5	TRBD1	TRBV25-1	-	CASSIGQGEKTQYF	TGTGCCAGCAGCATAGGACAGGGCGAGAAGACCCAGTACTTC
TRBJ1-3	-	TRBV20-1	once	CSARVFSSGNTIYF	TGCAGTGCTCGTGTGTTCAGCTCTGGAAACACCATATATTTT
TRBJ2-1	-	TRBV9	-	CASSVPSSEQFF	TGTGCCAGCAGCGTCCCCTCGTCGGAGCAGTTCTTC
TRBJ1-6	-	TRBV3-1/TRBV3-2	-	CASSQDLPGSGSPLHF	TGTGCCAGCAGCCAAGATCTTCCGGGATCGGGTTCACCCCTCCACTTT
TRBJ2-7	-	TRBV19	few	CASSIFHGAYEQYF	TGTGCCAGTAGTATATTCCACGGGGCCTACGAGCAGTACTTC
TRBJ2-7	-	TRBV5-8	-	CASTGGIYEQYF	TGTGCCAGCACCGGGGGAATCTACGAGCAGTACTTC
TRBJ2-5	-	TRBV6-5	-	CASGQTMGQETQYF	TGTGCCAGCGGACAGACTATGGGCCAAGAGACCCAGTACTTC
TRBJ1-6	TRBD1	TRBV4-2	-	CASSQAGTAGNSPLHF	TGTGCCAGCAGCCAAGCCGGGACAGCGGGCAATTCACCCCTCCACTTT
TRBJ2-1	TRBD2	TRBV4-2	few	CASSALFSGGAGEQFF	TGTGCCAGCAGCGCCTTATTTAGCGGGGGGGCCGGGGAGCAGTTCTTC
TRBJ2-1	TRBD1	TRBV30	-	CAWSVWDRDGNEQFF	TGTGCCTGGAGTGTATGGGACAGGGATGGCAATGAGCAGTTCTTC
TRBJ2-7	-	TRBV7-9	-	CASSRSDGQYF	TGTGCCAGCAGCCGTTCAGATGGGCAGTACTTC
TRBJ2-3	TRBD2	TRBV3-1/TRBV3-2	-	CASSQIGLAGITDTQYF	TGTGCCAGCAGCCAAATTGGACTAGCGGGAATCACAGATACGCAGTATTTT